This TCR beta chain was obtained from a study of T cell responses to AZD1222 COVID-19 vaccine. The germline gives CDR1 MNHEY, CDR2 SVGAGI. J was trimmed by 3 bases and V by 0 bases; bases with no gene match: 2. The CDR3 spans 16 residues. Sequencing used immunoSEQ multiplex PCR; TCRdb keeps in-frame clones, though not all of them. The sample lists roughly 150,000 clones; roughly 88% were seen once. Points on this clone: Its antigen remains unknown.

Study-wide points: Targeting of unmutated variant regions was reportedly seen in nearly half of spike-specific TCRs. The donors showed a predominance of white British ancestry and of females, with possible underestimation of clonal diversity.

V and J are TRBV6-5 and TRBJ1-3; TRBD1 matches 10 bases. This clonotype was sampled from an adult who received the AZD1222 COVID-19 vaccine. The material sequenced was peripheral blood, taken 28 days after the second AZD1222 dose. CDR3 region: CASSYSTGGLGNTIYF. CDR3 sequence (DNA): TGTGCCAGCAGTTACTCGACAGGGGGCCTTGGAAACACCATATATTTT.